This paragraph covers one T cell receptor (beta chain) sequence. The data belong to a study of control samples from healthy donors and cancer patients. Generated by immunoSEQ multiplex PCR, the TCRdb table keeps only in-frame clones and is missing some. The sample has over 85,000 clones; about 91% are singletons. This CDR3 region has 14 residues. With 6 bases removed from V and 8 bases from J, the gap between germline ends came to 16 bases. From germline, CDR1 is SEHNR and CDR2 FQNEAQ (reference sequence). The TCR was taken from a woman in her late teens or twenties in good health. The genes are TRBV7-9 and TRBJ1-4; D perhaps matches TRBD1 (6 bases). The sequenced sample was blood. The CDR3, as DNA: TGTGCCAGCAGGGGGGGCAGGGAAGGCGAAAAACTGTTTTTT. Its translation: CASRGGREGEKLFF.